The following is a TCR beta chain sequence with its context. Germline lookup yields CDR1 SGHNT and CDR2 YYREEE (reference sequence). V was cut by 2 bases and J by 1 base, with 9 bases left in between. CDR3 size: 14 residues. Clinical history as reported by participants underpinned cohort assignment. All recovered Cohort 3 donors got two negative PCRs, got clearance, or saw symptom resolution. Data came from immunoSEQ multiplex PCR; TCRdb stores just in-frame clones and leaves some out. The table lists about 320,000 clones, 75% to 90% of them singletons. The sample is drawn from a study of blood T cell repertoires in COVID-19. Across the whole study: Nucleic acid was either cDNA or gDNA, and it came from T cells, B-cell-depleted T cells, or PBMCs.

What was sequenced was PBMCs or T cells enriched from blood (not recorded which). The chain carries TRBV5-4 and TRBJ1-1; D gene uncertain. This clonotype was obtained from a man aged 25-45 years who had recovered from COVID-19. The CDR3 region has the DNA TGTGCCAGCAGCTTTCGGACTGAGAACACTGAAGCTTTCTTT. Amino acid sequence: CASSFRTENTEAFF.